This entry features one T cell receptor (beta chain) sequence. Its antigen has not been determined. No per-base quality is available; no much larger clone lies one base away. The data derive from a study of cytomegalovirus exposure and HLA in healthy donors listed by TCRdb under 2017. About the study as a whole: According to a later analysis, the 120 or so validation repertoires were produced on the same platform as the approximately 600 repertoires of the first cohort. To predict cytomegalovirus infection status, the study brought together high-throughput TCR immunosequencing, statistical association of individual TCRs with disease status, and machine learning. The aim of the study was to test whether cataloging public T cell receptors could identify signatures of past pathogen exposure. A separate validation cohort of more than 100 different subjects was used in addition to the approximately 640-subject first cohort.

To prepare the library, the immunoSEQ multiplex PCR assay was applied. The authors' pipeline ran thus. A statistical classification framework was developed to diagnose cytomegalovirus status using the catalog of TCR beta chain sequences. Drawn from immuneACCESS, this table holds only the in-frame rearrangements with V and J called that TCRdb kept. Clones are partly lost; checked studies trace under half to an unresolved V gene and leave the rest unexplained. D and trimming were read from the DNA, whereas the V and J calls and clone size are those reported in that table. Counted in this sample were fewer than 150,000 clones; about 84% of them appeared once. The ten largest clones represent 4.9% of the sample. What the authors observed across the whole study: The authors suggested that the approach could potentially be extended to other disease states and immunological phenotypes. A few of the identified cytomegalovirus-associated TCR beta chains were confirmed in vitro to be specific for cytomegalovirus antigens. Across donors, most TCR sequences were observed very rarely, whereas some public TCRs were present in many individuals. A later analysis lacked HLA typing for the validation cohort, so it scored co-occurrence in that cohort across all 130 or so repertoires. The classifier was reported to diagnose cytomegalovirus status with high specificity and sensitivity in both the original cohort and the validation cohort. The study gave a list of some 150 TCR beta chains associated with cytomegalovirus. Of the cluster scores, 85% to 95% were above 0 in a later analysis, which found that TCRs clustered in the first cohort also tended to co-occur in the 120 or so validation repertoires.

Donors formed part of the validation cohort, which comprised over a hundred subjects and was distinct from the first cohort of 670 or so subjects. The clonotype originates from a man younger than 35 in good health and CMV-seronegative. Input material: PBMCs.

The sequenced DNA: TGTGCCAGCAGCTCCCGCCAGCGGCCGAACACCGGGGAGCTGTTTTTT. Its protein product is CASSSRQRPNTGELFF. This chain is built from TRBV5-4 and TRBJ2-2; the D region possibly corresponds to TRBD2 (5 bases align). CDR1 and CDR2, looked up from the germline V gene (reference sequence), are SGHNT and YYREEE. The V and J ends are trimmed by 3 bases and 0 bases, leaving 12 bases between them. The CDR3 contains 16 residues, cysteine and phenylalanine counted. Only the CDR3 portion is preserved as DNA: 48 bases, with reading frame beginning at the first base.